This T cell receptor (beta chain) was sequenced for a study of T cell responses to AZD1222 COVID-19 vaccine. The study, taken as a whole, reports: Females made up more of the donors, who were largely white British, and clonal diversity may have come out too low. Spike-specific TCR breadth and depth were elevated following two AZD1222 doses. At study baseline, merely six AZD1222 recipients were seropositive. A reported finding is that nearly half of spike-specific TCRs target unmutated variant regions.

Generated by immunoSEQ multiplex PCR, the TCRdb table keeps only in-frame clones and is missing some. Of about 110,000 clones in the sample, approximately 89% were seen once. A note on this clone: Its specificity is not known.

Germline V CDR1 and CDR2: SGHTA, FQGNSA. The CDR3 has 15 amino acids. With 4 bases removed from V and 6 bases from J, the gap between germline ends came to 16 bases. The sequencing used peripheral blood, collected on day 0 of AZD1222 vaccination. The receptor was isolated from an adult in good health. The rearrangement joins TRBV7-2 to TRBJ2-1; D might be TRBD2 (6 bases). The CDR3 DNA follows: TGTGCCAGCAGCTCCCAGCGGGTCTCACCCAATGAGCAGTTCTTC. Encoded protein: CASSSQRVSPNEQFF.